This entry lists 32 T cell receptor beta chains sequenced from one sample in a study of blood T cell repertoires in COVID-19 (dated by TCRdb to about 2020). Receptor libraries were prepared by the immunoSEQ multiplex PCR assay. The clones in this table, taken by TCRdb from immuneACCESS, are in-frame only. Not every clone is retained; where verified, under half of the shortfall comes from an unresolved V gene, and the cause of the rest is unknown. The sample includes about 180,000 clones, with around three quarters observed a single time. 6.5% of the sample is in the top ten clones. Sequenced: peripheral blood. These receptors were taken from a man aged 70 or older with active or convalescent COVID-19.

This rearrangement joins TRBV6-5 to TRBJ1-1; D is undetermined. V shed 8 bases and J shed 5 bases, with 18 bases lying between them. CDR3 size: 14 residues. The germline CDR1 and CDR2 sequences are MNHEY and SVGAGI. The CDR3 DNA reads TGTGCCAGCCTCCTGAGCCCCGTCCCGACTGAAGCTTTCTTT. Translating it yields CASLLSPVPTEAFF.

The chain carries TRBV28 and TRBJ1-5; TRBD1 is a possible D gene (5 bases). V lost 5 bases and J 3 bases, leaving 14 bases between the germline ends. The CDR3 consists of 15 residues. Germline V lookup: CDR1 MDHEN, CDR2 SYDVKM. CDR3 sequence: CASSTTTGTNQPQHF. CDR3 coding DNA: TGTGCCAGCAGTACTACCACAGGTACCAATCAGCCCCAGCATTTT.

This clone has a single count. V usage is TRBV4-2 and J usage is TRBJ2-3, with 10 bases identical to TRBD2. CDR3 length: 16 residues. CDR1 and CDR2 from the germline V gene are LGHNA and YNFKEQ. The V and J ends lost 1 base and 4 bases, in that order; junction bases with no gene match: 5. This CDR3 is CASSQVLAGDPDTQYF. CDR3 sequence (DNA): TGTGCCAGCAGCCAAGTTCTAGCGGGAGATCCAGATACGCAGTATTTT.

The chain uses TRBV9 and TRBJ1-1, with 9 bases fitting TRBD1. This CDR3 is 16 amino acids long. V gave up 2 bases and J gave up 5 bases; unmatched junction bases: 10. Germline values: CDR1 SGDLS, CDR2 YYNGEE. DNA for the CDR3: TGTGCCAGCAGCGTCTCCCCCGGGACAGGGCTTACTGAAGCTTTCTTT. Translation gives CASSVSPGTGLTEAFF.

This chain's CDR3 is CASSMSGNNEQFF. CDR3 in DNA: TGTGCCAGTAGTATGTCAGGGAACAATGAGCAGTTCTTC. The genes are TRBV19 and TRBJ2-1; perhaps TRBD1 as D (5 bases). V was clipped by 3 bases and J by 5 bases, with 8 bases between them. Per the germline V gene, CDR1 is LNHDA and CDR2 is SQIVND (reference sequence). The CDR3 has 13 amino acids.

In this sample, this clone turned up once. The rearrangement joins TRBV6-5 to TRBJ1-2; TRBD1 agrees at 9 bases. CDR1 and CDR2 (germline): MNHEY, SVGAGI. Trimming removed 11 bases from V and 7 bases from J; junction bases left unmatched: 8. The CDR3 contains 12 residues. CDR3 in amino acids: CAGGDRDGGYTF. DNA for the CDR3: TGTGCCGGGGGGGACAGGGACGGTGGCTACACCTTC.

This clone was counted once. The chain links TRBV5-4 to TRBJ2-7, with 7 nucleotides matching TRBD2. The ends lost 6 bases at V and 3 bases at J; junction bases unmatched: 21. The CDR3 consists of 18 residues. CDR1 SGHNT and CDR2 YYREEE come from the germline V gene (reference sequence). For the CDR3, the DNA is TGTGCCAGCAATATTGGGGGGGGTAGCGCCACTCGGAGCTACGAGCAGTACTTC. Translating it yields CASNIGGGSATRSYEQYF.

Comment on this clone: Other DNA sequences in the same sample also yield this CDR3. V and J are TRBV2 and TRBJ2-7, with D perhaps matching TRBD2 (5 bases). The CDR3 is 12 residues long. Germline assignment: CDR1 SNHLY and CDR2 FYNNEI. Trimming shortened V by 3 bases and J by 4 bases, and 7 bases separated the two germline ends. CDR3 DNA: TGTGCCAGCAGTGATCGAGGGTACGAGCAGTACTTC. This encodes CASSDRGYEQYF.

The rearrangement joins TRBV7-9 to TRBJ1-1; possibly TRBD1 for D (5 bases). The CDR3 loop spans 13 amino acids. The V gene's germline CDR1 is SEHNR and CDR2 FQNEAQ (reference sequence). Trimming shortened V by 4 bases and J by 8 bases, and 14 bases separated the two germline ends. DNA of the CDR3: TGTGCCAGCAGCTCGGACACCCTCGGGGAAGCTTTCTTT. Translated: CASSSDTLGEAFF.

The gene calls are TRBV7-8 and TRBJ1-1, with 7 bases identical to TRBD1. Trimming at V came to 5 bases and at J to 0 bases, leaving 6 bases not matched to a gene. This CDR3 spans 15 amino acids. Germline CDR1 reads SGHVS; CDR2 reads FQNEAQ. The CDR3 protein is CASSPRQGVNTEAFF. The CDR3 nucleotides read TGTGCCAGCAGCCCAAGACAGGGAGTGAACACTGAAGCTTTCTTT.

The chain has TRBV30 and TRBJ2-3; the D gene is possibly TRBD1 (5 bases). With 1 base removed from V and 6 bases from J, the gap between germline ends came to 14 bases. CDR1 and CDR2 from the germline V gene are GTSNPN and SVGIG (reference sequence). The CDR3 consists of 14 residues. CDR3 sequence reads: CAWSALGPPDTQYF. The CDR3 nucleotides read TGTGCCTGGAGTGCACTGGGGCCACCGGATACGCAGTATTTT.

This clone is a singleton in its sample. The chain combines TRBV2 with TRBJ1-2; 9 bases align to TRBD1. The length of the CDR3 is 15 residues. Germline values: CDR1 SNHLY, CDR2 FYNNEI. V shed 4 bases and J 4 bases; nucleotides not matched to a gene: 7. This CDR3 is CASSAPGQGGYGYTF. The CDR3 DNA follows: TGTGCCAGCAGTGCTCCGGGACAGGGCGGCTATGGCTACACCTTC.

The rearrangement links TRBV10-1 to TRBJ2-5, with 9 bases identical to TRBD2. Germline trimming cut 5 bases from V and 5 bases from J; bases unmatched to any gene: 6. The CDR3 has 14 residues. Per germline, CDR1 WNHNN and CDR2 SYGVQD (reference sequence). The CDR3 loop is CASSTTSGRETQYF. In DNA, the CDR3 is TGCGCCAGCAGTACGACTAGCGGTAGGGAGACCCAGTACTTC.

The V gene is TRBV29-1, the J gene TRBJ1-2; TRBD1 might be the D (5 bases). Germline V gives CDR1 SQVTM, CDR2 ANQGSEA. This CDR3 comprises 12 residues. V lost 7 bases and J 3 bases, leaving 12 bases between the germline ends. The DNA for the CDR3 is TGCAGCGCTGATACAGGCTACTATGGCTACACCTTC. It translates to CSADTGYYGYTF.

DNA for the CDR3: TGTGCCAGCAGCCCACAGAGCGGGGGGGCTTCCTACGAGCAGTACTTC. Translating it yields CASSPQSGGASYEQYF. V and J are TRBV4-2 and TRBJ2-7; 10 bases are shared with TRBD2. The trim removed 4 bases at V and 1 base at J, leaving 7 bases unmatched. The CDR3 is 16 amino acids. Germline V lookup: CDR1 LGHNA, CDR2 YNFKEQ.

The rearrangement links TRBV11-2 to TRBJ1-1, with a possible D match to TRBD1 (5 bases). Germline V lookup: CDR1 SGHAT, CDR2 FQNNGV. V was shortened by 0 bases and J by 0 bases, with 8 bases between the two germline ends. CDR3 length equals 15 residues. The CDR3 DNA reads as TGTGCCAGCAGCTTAGACAGGGCCATGAACACTGAAGCTTTCTTT. This sequence encodes CASSLDRAMNTEAFF.

The rearrangement links TRBV3-1 (or the pseudogene TRBV3-2) to TRBJ2-5; 10 positions match TRBD1. This CDR3 comprises 15 residues. V lost 4 bases to trimming and J lost 2 bases; unmatched junction nucleotides: 4. Germline lookup yields CDR1 LGHDT and CDR2 YNNKEL (reference sequence). Here the CDR3 DNA reads TGTGCCAGCAGCCGGGGGACAGGGGTTCAAGAGACCCAGTACTTC. Residues: CASSRGTGVQETQYF.

The CDR3 nucleotides are TGTGCCAGCAGTCCACAAGTCGGGGGGGTGGGGGACTATGGCTACACCTTC. It specifies CASSPQVGGVGDYGYTF. V is TRBV27 and J is TRBJ1-2; the D gene is possibly TRBD1 (5 bases). Looked up from germline, CDR1 is MNHEY and CDR2 is SMNVEV (reference sequence). V gave up 5 bases and J gave up 3 bases, with 22 bases separating them. There are 17 residues in the CDR3.

The chain is built from TRBV7-2 and TRBJ2-1; D unclear. The germline V gene encodes CDR1 SGHTA and CDR2 FQGNSA. The length of the CDR3 is 14 residues. V was trimmed by 5 bases and J by 1 base, leaving 9 bases between them. This CDR3 is CASSPPLSYNEQFF. In DNA form, the CDR3 reads TGTGCCAGCAGCCCCCCCCTTTCCTACAATGAGCAGTTCTTC. The variable domain in full, with the rest retrieved from reference TRBV7-2 and TRBJ2-1, is GAGVSQSPSNKVTEKGKDVELRCDPISGHTALYWYRQSLGQGLEFLIYFQGNSAPDKSGLPSDRFSAERTGGSVSTLTIQRTQQEDSAVYLCASSPPLSYNEQFFGPGTRLTVL.

V is TRBV25-1 and J is TRBJ1-2; D remains unclear. CDR3 size: 13 residues. The germline V gene encodes CDR1 MGHDK and CDR2 SYGVNS. V shed 9 bases and J shed 4 bases, with 15 bases lying between them. In DNA, the CDR3 is TGTGCCAGTTCGAGCACTAGTTTCTATGGCTACACCTTC. Translating gives CASSSTSFYGYTF.

This chain joins TRBV20-1 and TRBJ1-1; D is unclear. The CDR3 length is 10 residues. Germline assignment: CDR1 DFQATT and CDR2 SNEGSKA (reference sequence). The V end was cut by 6 bases, the J end by 3 bases, with 5 bases between. DNA of the CDR3: TGCAGTGCCTTCTACACTGAAGCTTTCTTT. Translation gives CSAFYTEAFF.

The V and J genes are TRBV3-1 (or the pseudogene TRBV3-2) and TRBJ2-6, with a weak D call TRBD1 (6 bases). The germline V gene has CDR1 LGHDT and CDR2 YNNKEL (reference sequence). The length of the CDR3 is 18 residues. Trimming stripped 3 bases from V and 1 base from J, with 16 bases between. CDR3 sequence: CASSQQTGQRSGANVLTF. CDR3 bases: TGTGCCAGCAGCCAGCAAACGGGACAAAGATCTGGGGCCAACGTCCTGACTTTC.

This clone was observed once. As DNA, the CDR3 is TGTGCCAGCAGCTTGGCGGGATTTTACTATGGCTACACCTTC. Protein: CASSLAGFYYGYTF. The chain combines TRBV5-8 with TRBJ1-2; D call uncertain. The CDR3 loop spans 14 amino acids. V lost 0 bases and J 3 bases, leaving 9 bases between the germline ends. Germline V gene lookup returns CDR1 SGHTS and CDR2 YDEGEE. The full variable domain, with the rest looked up from reference TRBV5-8 and TRBJ1-2, is EAGVTQSPTHLIKTRGQQATLRCSPISGHTSVYWYQQALGLGLQFLLWYDEGEERNRGNFPPRFSGRQFPNYSSELNVNALELEDSALYLCASSLAGFYYGYTFGSGTRLTVV.

The rearrangement links TRBV4-1 to TRBJ1-3, with TRBD1 identical over 7 bases. The CDR3 loop spans 17 amino acids. Per germline, CDR1 MGHRA and CDR2 YSYEKL. Trimming cost V 4 bases and J 0 bases; bases outside gene matches: 9. This chain's CDR3 is CASSRGTAGSSGNTIYF. The DNA of the CDR3 is TGCGCCAGCAGCCGAGGGACAGCTGGGAGCTCTGGAAACACCATATATTTT.

This clone appeared a few times. This chain uses TRBV27 with TRBJ2-7; 7 nucleotides align to TRBD1. The CDR3 extends over 13 amino acids. V gave up 1 base and J gave up 6 bases; unmatched junction bases: 3. CDR1 and CDR2 (germline): MNHEY, SMNVEV (reference sequence). CDR3 in amino acids: CASSLFRGSEQYF. The CDR3 region has the DNA TGTGCCAGCAGTTTATTCAGGGGGAGCGAGCAGTACTTC.

This clone was seen just once. The CDR3 nucleotides are TGCAGTGCTAGTAGCCCTAGCGGGGGAGATACGCAGTATTTT. It encodes CSASSPSGGDTQYF. This chain links TRBV20-1 with TRBJ2-3; 10 bases match TRBD2. The CDR3 loop spans 14 amino acids. Trimming took 3 bases from V and 5 from J; bases not matched to a gene: 5. CDR1 DFQATT and CDR2 SNEGSKA come from the germline V gene (reference sequence).

This sequence joins TRBV7-8 and TRBJ2-3; D possibly corresponds to TRBD2 (7 bases). Between the trimmed V and J ends, which lost 5 bases and 2 bases, there was a span of 11 bases. The CDR3 has 14 residues. The germline V gene has CDR1 SGHVS and CDR2 FQNEAQ. The DNA of the CDR3 is TGTGCCAGCAGCCCAGGGGACTACACAGATACGCAGTATTTT. Translating it yields CASSPGDYTDTQYF.

The CDR3 is CASSLKAHGTAGPDTQYF. CDR3 coding DNA: TGCGCCAGCAGCCTGAAAGCCCATGGCACCGCGGGTCCAGATACGCAGTATTTT. The chain uses TRBV4-3 and TRBJ2-3, with D maybe TRBD2 (5 bases). V was clipped by 4 bases and J by 4 bases, with 24 bases between them. Germline V gives CDR1 LGHNA, CDR2 YSLEER. The CDR3 has 18 residues.

The CDR3 loop reads CAWSVGQGANQPQHF. The CDR3 DNA sequence: TGTGCCTGGAGTGTCGGGCAGGGGGCGAATCAGCCCCAGCATTTT. The gene calls are TRBV30 and TRBJ1-5; 8 nucleotides match TRBD1. The trim removed 0 bases at V and 4 bases at J, leaving 5 bases unmatched. This CDR3 is 15 amino acids long. Germline assignment: CDR1 GTSNPN and CDR2 SVGIG (reference sequence).

This clone was detected only once. This chain links TRBV6-5 with TRBJ2-3; possible D gene TRBD2, 5 bases. Germline V gene data show CDR1 as MNHEY and CDR2 as SVGAGI. The V and J ends lost 0 bases and 5 bases respectively, with 15 bases between them. The CDR3 contains 16 residues. CDR3 DNA: TGTGCCAGCAGTTACTCTAGTCTGGGGAGCGTAGATACGCAGTATTTT. It specifies CASSYSSLGSVDTQYF.

The chain recombines TRBV5-1 with TRBJ2-1; 8 bases line up with TRBD1. The CDR3 has 13 amino acids. CDR1 is SGHRS, CDR2 YFSETQ, per germline. Trimming took 7 bases from V and 8 from J; bases not matched to a gene: 8. The CDR3 loop reads CASGQGTGDEQFF. Written as DNA, the CDR3 is TGCGCCAGCGGACAGGGAACTGGGGATGAGCAGTTCTTC.

The rearrangement uses TRBV11-2 and TRBJ1-5; TRBD1 is a possible D gene (5 bases). The length of the CDR3 is 15 residues. Germline CDR1 SGHAT, CDR2 FQNNGV. V was cut by 11 bases and J by 0 bases, with 17 bases left in between. CDR3 sequence: CAGHGGVNSNQPQHF. The CDR3 bases are TGTGCCGGTCACGGGGGGGTAAATAGCAATCAGCCCCAGCATTTT.